This T cell receptor beta chain was documented in a study of blood T cell repertoires in COVID-19. About the research overall: Researchers got acute and convalescent COVID-19 samples from the United States, Italy and Spain. Nucleic acid was either cDNA or gDNA, and it came from T cells, B-cell-depleted T cells, or PBMCs.

This table comes from immunoSEQ multiplex PCR, and its TCRdb copy is limited to in-frame clones, with some not included. The table shows about 49,000 clones, with around 81% occurring only once. Seattle enrolled patients during active infection and tracked them longitudinally. The CDR3 sequence is 14 residues long. The V gene lost 5 bases and the J gene lost 4 bases, with 12 bases spanning the gap. Germline CDR1 reads MNHEY; CDR2 reads SVGEGT. Source material: peripheral blood. This chain joins TRBV6-2 or TRBV6-3 and TRBJ1-5; D gene ambiguous. The TCR comes from a woman of 80 years or more with COVID-19, enrolled during active disease. The CDR3 DNA reads as TGTGCCAGCAGTCATCTAGGTAAAAATCAGCCCCAGCATTTT. Translation: CASSHLGKNQPQHF.